This T cell receptor beta chain derives from a study of long-term antiretroviral therapy in people with HIV. The wider study: About a decade before 2015, the earliest samples were taken when ART was typically delayed.

The CDR3 sequence is 14 residues long. V was shortened by 3 bases and J by 0 bases, with 8 bases between the two germline ends. Per germline, CDR1 KGHSH and CDR2 LQKENI. On this clone: The antigen is undetermined.

At survey level, the immunoSEQ assay was run in its v3.0 version. Generated by immunoSEQ multiplex PCR, the TCRdb table keeps only in-frame clones and is missing some. The table has 20,000 to 30,000 clones, about four fifths seen once. The cryopreserved samples used held roughly 0.95-10 million PBMC prior to extraction of DNA. General study findings and limits: Controls exceeded HIV repertoires in CDR3 length range. Pre-ART expanded clones dominated the repertoire at every time point.

V gene TRBV18 combines with J gene TRBJ1-1; the D is unclear. The specimen comprised unsorted PBMCs, sampled 1.1 years before starting antiretroviral therapy. This sequence originates from a woman in her 30s with HIV. The CDR3 DNA reads as TGTGCCAGCTCACCGGGGTACATGAACACTGAAGCTTTCTTT. Protein: CASSPGYMNTEAFF.